The rows below give T cell receptor beta chains drawn from one sample of a study of blood T cell repertoires in COVID-19. Sequenced by immunoSEQ multiplex PCR; TCRdb stores in-frame clones only, minus some. This sample has under 45,000 clones; approximately 86% occur once, and the top ten carry over 5%. Sequenced sample: peripheral blood. The receptors were sampled from a man in his forties or fifties with active COVID-19. CDR3s include the opening cysteine and the closing phenylalanine or tryptophan.

length	V	J	CDR3
13	TRBV7-8	TRBJ2-4	CASSPGQENIQYF
12	TRBV9	TRBJ2-1	CASSVPRGEQFF
15	TRBV25-1	TRBJ2-5	CASSESRGKEETQYF
14	TRBV5-6	TRBJ1-1	CASSLTGMNTEAFF
12	TRBV16	TRBJ2-1	CASSLLAGEQFF
15	TRBV9	TRBJ1-4	CASSGRAATNEKLFF
14	TRBV19	TRBJ2-2	CASIGGTPTGELFF
15	TRBV5-1	TRBJ1-1	CASCPAGGGNTEAFF
18	TRBV6-2/TRBV6-3	TRBJ1-2	CASSYLSLNRGGNYGYTF
13	TRBV29-1	TRBJ1-1	CSVDVSGREGAFF
14	TRBV20-1	TRBJ1-5	CSASKGQPNQPQHF
16	TRBV6-5	TRBJ2-3	CASSSRTGGHTDTQYF
15	TRBV9	TRBJ2-1	CASSVPGLATNEQFF
15	TRBV19	TRBJ1-1	CASSTPFRGGTEAFF
16	TRBV28	TRBJ1-4	CASRTTGRGYNEKLFF
16	TRBV11-2	TRBJ2-1	CASSLDPGGPKYEQFF
17	TRBV19	TRBJ2-1	CASSMGGAGVNYNEQFF
15	TRBV30	TRBJ1-4	CAWSAPGQGYEKLFF
12	TRBV11-2	TRBJ1-2	CASSAGQDGYTF
15	TRBV9	TRBJ2-5	CASSVVSGSMETQYF
15	TRBV2	TRBJ1-5	CASGEQGRSNQPQHF
14	TRBV6-4	TRBJ1-2	CASSAAGANYGYTF
14	TRBV5-4	TRBJ2-1	CASSLRLAGNEQFF
14	TRBV27	TRBJ1-5	CASSLHRGNQPQHF
17	TRBV28	TRBJ1-1	CASSLAQGTNMNTEAFF
12	TRBV29-1	TRBJ2-7	CSVSAGGREQYF
12	TRBV6-2/TRBV6-3	TRBJ2-1	CASSTSGNEQFF
15	TRBV30	TRBJ2-7	CAWSPVGQGGYEQYF
16	TRBV5-1	TRBJ2-1	CASSYLLRSSYNEQFF
13	TRBV28	TRBJ2-1	CASSFGLYNEQFF
16	TRBV9	TRBJ2-3	CASSVLGQGVADTQYF
17	TRBV9	TRBJ1-3	CASSVGTGGNSGNTIYF
16	TRBV5-6	TRBJ2-2	CASSLNRERNTGELFF
16	TRBV9	TRBJ1-6	CASSGVVGATGGPLHF
14	TRBV28	TRBJ1-1	CASSLRGLDTEAFF
15	TRBV4-1	TRBJ1-1	CASSQSGGINTEAFF
14	TRBV14	TRBJ2-1	CASSQDWHVNEQFF
13	TRBV27	TRBJ2-1	CATRTDAYNEQFF
19	TRBV3-1/TRBV3-2	TRBJ2-3	CASSQDPFWEGLRTDTQYF
14	TRBV5-1	TRBJ2-5	CASSLTGQGETQYF
15	TRBV19	TRBJ2-7	CASSGIARGAYEQYF
15	TRBV6-5	TRBJ1-4	CASSYQGQGGEKLFF
16	TRBV5-8	TRBJ2-2	CASSLGSGRNTGELFF
13	TRBV6-2/TRBV6-3	TRBJ2-7	CASSYSSAYEQYF
17	TRBV10-2	TRBJ2-1	CASSRDRGRQSYNEQFF
12	TRBV4-2	TRBJ2-7	CASSWIAGEQYF
13	TRBV27	TRBJ1-6	CASSTGYNSPLHF
16	TRBV3-1/TRBV3-2	TRBJ2-7	CASSRRIPGLTREQYF
14	TRBV18	TRBJ1-1	CASSSGGRDTEAFF
15	TRBV6-5	TRBJ2-7	CASSPLAGGPYEQYF
15	TRBV11-2	TRBJ2-7	CASSTWTGGSYEQYF
15	TRBV3-1/TRBV3-2	TRBJ1-3	CASSQTPGRGNTIYF
14	TRBV6-5	TRBJ1-1	CASRSGTRDTEAFF
13	TRBV11-2	TRBJ1-1	CASSAGGATEAFF
13	TRBV6-5	TRBJ1-1	CASSFLDREEAFF
14	TRBV3-1/TRBV3-2	TRBJ2-3	CASSQLATTDTQYF
12	TRBV6-4	TRBJ2-5	CASSRLQETQYF
14	TRBV3-1/TRBV3-2	TRBJ1-2	CASSPWTGDYGYTF
14	TRBV19	TRBJ2-2	CANSRGQGTGELFF
15	TRBV27	TRBJ2-7	CASSLSRTGFYEQYF